In this sample, the clone carrying this TCR beta chain turned up many times. The record originates from a study of CD8+CD57+ T cells in acquired aplastic anemia. The sequenced patients had an expansion of CD8+CD57+ cells seen by flow cytometry. The study profiled TCR beta VDJ and CDR3 using genomic DNA as template. From the reads, TCRdb called clonotypes with MiXCR, one entry per CDR3 protein. In the table there are some 120,000 distinct CDR3 sequences, 30% to 45% of which are singletons. Germline loops: CDR1 SGHAT, CDR2 FQNNGV. The V gene end was trimmed by 5 bases and the J gene end by 2 bases; junction bases not matched to a gene: 7. This CDR3 has 17 amino acids.

This rearrangement joins TRBV11-2 to TRBJ2-6, with TRBD1 identical over 9 bases. This receptor was obtained from a human donor with aplastic anemia. The source material was sorted CD4+, CD8+, or CD8+CD57+ T cells (not recorded which) from PBMCs. CDR3 in DNA: TGTGCCAGCAGCGACGGGACAGGGCTAACTGGGGCCAACGTCCTGACTTTC. This sequence encodes CASSDGTGLTGANVLTF.